The 8 T cell receptor beta chains presented below share a single source sample, sequenced in a study of shared clonotypes between healthy human individuals (dated by TCRdb to 2019 to 2021). CD8 naive samples consisted of CD45RO-negative cells that were positively selected for CCR7, yielding a CD45RA+CCR7+ population without TemRA cells. Receptors were amplified or captured by the immunoSEQ multiplex PCR assay. TCRdb retrieved this table from immuneACCESS and kept in-frame rearrangements only. Not all clones are present; in checked studies, unresolved V genes account for under half, and no reason is known for the remainder. The sample yields approximately 1.9 million clones; around 93% were counted once. The ten biggest clones cover around 1.7% of the sample. Sequencing was performed on naive CD8+ T cells from PBMCs. Explained via the paper, the cell subset or site label denotes: CD45RA+CCR7+. Receptors were obtained from a man in his late teens or twenties in good health. Some clones in this sample may be carry-over from other donors' samples.

The gene calls are TRBV7-8 and TRBJ2-5, with 11 nucleotides matching TRBD1. The germline V gene encodes CDR1 SGHVS and CDR2 FQNEAQ. The J segment lost 3 bases and the V segment lost 5 bases, leaving 8 bases of the junction unmatched. The CDR3 is made up of 16 amino acids. The chain's CDR3 is CASSIIWDRGKETQYF. CDR3 coding DNA: TGTGCCAGCAGCATAATATGGGACAGGGGGAAAGAGACCCAGTACTTC. Looking up the rest from reference TRBV7-8 and TRBJ2-5 gives the full variable domain: GAGVSQSPRYKVAKRGQDVALRCDPISGHVSLFWYQQALGQGPEFLTYFQNEAQLDKSGLPSDRFFAERPEGSVSTLKIQRTQQEDSAVYLCASSIIWDRGKETQYFGPGTRLLVL.

This chain uses TRBV11-3 with TRBJ2-7; 8 nucleotides agree with TRBD1. The trim removed 0 bases at V and 4 bases at J, leaving 2 bases unmatched. Germline lookup yields CDR1 SGHNT and CDR2 YENEEA. This CDR3 has 14 residues. Here the CDR3 DNA reads TGTGCCAGCAGCTTAGAGAACAGGGGGTACGAGCAGTACTTC. Translating gives CASSLENRGYEQYF.

This chain connects TRBV9 to TRBJ2-6; TRBD1 matches at 8 bases. CDR3 length equals 18 residues. Germline loops: CDR1 SGDLS, CDR2 YYNGEE. The V segment lost 0 bases and the J segment 0 bases; nucleotides outside the gene matches: 5. The CDR3: CASSVEGRGPSGANVLTF. The CDR3 DNA follows: TGTGCCAGCAGCGTAGAAGGCAGGGGGCCCTCTGGGGCCAACGTCCTGACTTTC.

The CDR3 bases are TGCGCCAGCAGCTTGGCCCAGACAGAAGCTTTCTTT. Protein: CASSLAQTEAFF. The genes are TRBV5-1 and TRBJ1-1; D remains unclear. Germline CDR1 and CDR2: SGHRS and YFSETQ. The CDR3 is made up of 12 amino acids. The V gene lost 0 bases and the J gene lost 8 bases, with 8 bases spanning the gap.

This chain connects TRBV27 to TRBJ1-2; TRBD1 might be the D (6 bases). CDR3 length: 16 residues. CDR1 is MNHEY, CDR2 SMNVEV, per germline (reference sequence). Trimming pared 4 bases from V and 5 bases from J, leaving 20 bases between. As DNA, the CDR3 is TGTGCCAGCAGTTCCCTTTTAGCAGGGGCTATATATGGCTACACCTTC. This sequence encodes CASSSLLAGAIYGYTF.

This chain links TRBV2 with TRBJ2-7; 9 bases are shared with TRBD2. This CDR3 spans 16 amino acids. V lost 7 bases to trimming and J lost 6 bases; unmatched junction nucleotides: 16. Germline V lookup: CDR1 SNHLY, CDR2 FYNNEI. This chain's CDR3 is CASMRTSDPYQAEQYF. The CDR3, as DNA: TGTGCCAGCATGAGGACTAGCGACCCGTACCAGGCCGAGCAGTACTTC.

The chain recombines TRBV28 with TRBJ2-7, with 7 bases aligning to TRBD1. Germline lookup yields CDR1 MDHEN and CDR2 SYDVKM. V lost 10 bases, J lost 0 bases, and 9 bases stayed unmatched. This CDR3 is built from 14 residues. The CDR3 nucleotides read TGTGCCACCGACGGGACAGAGCTCTCCTACGAGCAGTACTTC. Amino acid sequence: CATDGTELSYEQYF.

This rearrangement joins TRBV9 to TRBJ1-4; a weak D match, TRBD1 (5 bases). CDR3 length: 13 residues. V lost 4 bases, J lost 11 bases, and 15 bases lay in between. The germline gives CDR1 SGDLS, CDR2 YYNGEE. CDR3 sequence reads: CASSPTGGEKLFF. The CDR3 bases are TGTGCCAGCAGCCCCACCGGGGGTGAGAAACTGTTTTTT.